Here is one T cell receptor beta chain with its context. The antigen it recognizes is unknown. Qualities for individual bases were not recorded, and no much larger clone is one base off. Each collaborating institution followed its own protocols to collect whole blood in K2EDTA tubes. For TCRbeta analysis, collaborators shipped samples in one of three forms: frozen whole blood, isolated PBMCs, or DNA extracted from either of those sample types. CDR1 SEHNR and CDR2 FQNEAQ were looked up in the germline V gene (reference sequence). The junction shows trimming of 3 bases on V and 5 bases on J, and the gene matches do not reach 1 base of it. There are 14 amino acids in the CDR3, from cysteine to phenylalanine inclusive. The kept DNA is CDR3 alone, 42 bases in frame from the first base. TCRbeta CDR3 regions were amplified from genomic DNA by means of the immunoSEQ Assay, a bias-controlled multiplex PCR. The paper's processing steps were these. The number of nucleated cells in each sample was estimated by amplification of reference gene primers within the assay. To quantify the absolute abundance of each unique TCRbeta CDR3 rearrangement, sequence reads were collapsed and filtered. For each sample, productive Simpson clonality was calculated as the square root of Simpson's diversity index over productive rearrangements. TCRdb provides this immuneACCESS table in a form limited to in-frame rearrangements. Some clones are lacking; in checked studies, under half of them reflect an unresolved V gene, and why the rest are absent is not known. V, J and clone size reflect that table, while D and trimming were determined from the DNA. The table for this sample lists 160,000 or so clones; 85% of them were counted only once. About 0.95% of the sample goes to the ten largest clones.

This sample stems from a study of blood T cell repertoires in COVID-19 (dated by TCRdb to 2018 to 2020). Notes on the research overall: Collaborator samples came from the United States, Italy and Spain and covered acute and convalescent phases of COVID-19. The prospective study material was composed of cDNA or gDNA derived from T cells, B-cell-depleted T cells, or PBMCs. Subjects who had been exposed to COVID-19, were actively infected with it, or had recovered from it provided the deeply sampled blood TCRbeta repertoires that made up the dataset. The repertoires were made available in a free public database intended to serve as a resource for research on the immune response to SARS-CoV-2. The samples were drawn from two sources: the first 160 participants of the ongoing ImmuneRACE study, and 1,200 or so subjects contributed by 6 global collaborators. Sample metadata almost always included a de-identified subject ID, COVID-19 status, age in years and sex. Where available, HLA class I and class II types were obtained from metadata supplied by the sample provider rather than from assay-based typing.

Broader findings and caveats from the paper: The amount of clinical and demographic metadata varied by source and participant and was provided uncurated.

The receptor chain draws on TRBV7-9 and TRBJ1-6, with TRBD1 identical over 7 junction bases. This TCR was recovered from a middle-aged man with acute or convalescent COVID-19. Material for sequencing was peripheral blood. The CDR3 has the sequence CASSLGQNNSPLHF. The DNA sequence follows: TGTGCCAGCAGCTTGGGACAGAATAATTCACCCCTCCACTTT.